This is a list of T cell receptor beta chains from one sample in a study of T cell changes during pregnancy in multiple sclerosis. Produced via immunoSEQ multiplex PCR; TCRdb's table is partial and in-frame only. Of 66,000 or so clones in the sample, 90% to 95% were seen once. Here the sequenced sample was CD8+ T cells from peripheral blood mononuclear cells, taken before pregnancy. These receptors were taken from a female donor with multiple sclerosis, enrolled in a pregnancy study. Each CDR3 is given with its conserved first and last residue. A D gene is named only where the DNA matches it firmly. The size field is filled for only some rows; it gives once, few, many or a size class.

j_call clone_size v_call d_call cdr3_nt cdr3_aa
TRBJ1-4 - TRBV27 TRBD1 TGTGCCAGCAGTCCTCGGACAGGGAGGAGCGCAACTAATGAAAAACTGTTTTTT CASSPRTGRSATNEKLFF
TRBJ2-1 - TRBV7-6 - TGTGCCAGCAGCTTACGGGGGATAGGATCCTACAATGAGCAGTTCTTC CASSLRGIGSYNEQFF
TRBJ2-7 - TRBV19 - TGTGCCAGTAGTATAGCCTCGCCCGGTGAGCAGTACTTC CASSIASPGEQYF
TRBJ1-2 - TRBV19 - TGTGCCAGTAGTACCCCCGGGGAGTATGGCTACACCTTC CASSTPGEYGYTF
TRBJ2-1 - TRBV30 TRBD2 TGTGCCTGGGCACCGGGACTAGCGGGGTCTGAGCAGTTCTTC CAWAPGLAGSEQFF
TRBJ2-1 - TRBV29-1 TRBD1 TGCAGCGTTGTAGTAGGGACAGGTTACAATGAGCAGTTCTTC CSVVVGTGYNEQFF
TRBJ2-1 once TRBV27 TRBD2 TGTGCCAGCATCGGGGGGGCCTACAATGAGCAGTTCTTC CASIGGAYNEQFF
TRBJ2-7 - TRBV29-1 - TGCAGCGTGCTACCCTCCCGGGCGGAGCAGGGGTACGAGCAGTACTTC CSVLPSRAEQGYEQYF
TRBJ2-3 once TRBV9 - TGTGCCAGCAGCGCGGGGGGAAGGGGGACAGATACGCAGTATTTT CASSAGGRGTDTQYF
TRBJ2-6 - TRBV9 TRBD1 TGTGCCAGCAGCGTGGGGACAGGCCCCCGTTTCCTGACTTTC CASSVGTGPRFLTF
TRBJ1-1 - TRBV7-9 - TGTGCCAGCAGCTTAGTCGCGCATATGAACACTGAAGCTTTCTTT CASSLVAHMNTEAFF
TRBJ2-3 once TRBV5-1 TRBD2 TGCGCCAGCAGCCTGGGGGGGAGACTAGCGCATGATACGCAGTATTTT CASSLGGRLAHDTQYF
TRBJ2-7 - TRBV6-5 TRBD1 TGTGCCAGCAGTTATCTGGACAGGGCCTACGAGCAGTACTTC CASSYLDRAYEQYF
TRBJ2-7 - TRBV9 TRBD2 TGTGCCAGCAGCGTAGAAGCGGGGGAAATCTACGAGCAGTACTTC CASSVEAGEIYEQYF
TRBJ2-1 - TRBV4-2 TRBD1 TGTGCCAGCAGCCAAGTACTCCCGGGACAGTCCTACAATGAGCAGTTCTTC CASSQVLPGQSYNEQFF
TRBJ2-5 - TRBV2 TRBD2 TGTGCCAGCAGAGTAGCGGGGGCTCTTCAAGAGACCCAGTACTTC CASRVAGALQETQYF
TRBJ2-1 - TRBV11-3 TRBD2 TGTGCCAGCAGCTCTCATAGCGGGGCTTTGAGAAATGAGCAGTTCTTC CASSSHSGALRNEQFF
TRBJ1-2 - TRBV11-2 TRBD1 TGTGCCAGCAGCTACGGACAGGGCCGCTATGGCTACACCTTC CASSYGQGRYGYTF
TRBJ2-1 - TRBV13 - TGTGCCAGCAGCCCCTCCGGGGGGCCCTACAATGAGCAGTTCTTC CASSPSGGPYNEQFF
TRBJ2-7 - TRBV19 - TGTGCCGTATACCCCGGTTTGGGCTTTAGCTCCTACGAGCAGTACTTC CAVYPGLGFSSYEQYF
TRBJ1-2 once TRBV5-6 - TGTGCCAGCAGCTTGGCGGGAGAGTCTTATGGCTACACCTTC CASSLAGESYGYTF
TRBJ2-1 - TRBV2 TRBD1 TGTGCCAGCCGAACAGGGGGAAGGAATGAGCAGTTCTTC CASRTGGRNEQFF
TRBJ1-5 - TRBV7-8 TRBD1 TGTGCCAGCAGCGGAGGGACAGTCCTTAGCAATCAGCCCCAGCATTTT CASSGGTVLSNQPQHF
TRBJ1-2 - TRBV19 TRBD1 TGTGCCAGTAGTCCAATGGGACAGGAGGACTATGGCTACACCTTC CASSPMGQEDYGYTF
TRBJ2-7 - TRBV5-5 - TGTGCCAGCAGCTTGGGCAACGGGCAGTACTTC CASSLGNGQYF
TRBJ1-1 - TRBV27 - TGTGCCAGCAGTCTCTCTGGGGGGAAAGCTTTCTTT CASSLSGGKAFF
TRBJ1-1 few TRBV7-9 - TGTGCCAGCAGCCCCACTTGGGAAGCTTTCTTT CASSPTWEAFF
TRBJ1-2 once TRBV15 - TGTGCCACCAGCAGAGCAGGGGACTATGGCTACACCTTC CATSRAGDYGYTF
TRBJ1-5 - TRBV9 - TGTGCCAGCAGCGTAGGATGGGAGAGAAATCAGCCCCAGCATTTT CASSVGWERNQPQHF
TRBJ2-3 - TRBV14 TRBD1 TGTGCCAGCAGCCAAGAAGAGGGACAGGGGGAATATACGCAGTATTTT CASSQEEGQGEYTQYF
TRBJ1-4 - TRBV9 - TGTGCCAGCAGCGTTCAGGGCCCCAACGGTAATGAAAAACTGTTTTTT CASSVQGPNGNEKLFF
TRBJ1-6 - TRBV19 - TGTGCCAGTAGTATGTGGGGCTCGTCCTCTAATTCACCCCTCCACTTT CASSMWGSSSNSPLHF
TRBJ2-7 once TRBV15 TRBD1 TGTGCCACCAGCAGGACGGGACAGATCTACGAGCAGTACTTC CATSRTGQIYEQYF
TRBJ1-1 few TRBV12-5 - TGTGCTAGTGGTTTTGGAGGGGGGGGGAACACTGAAGCTTTCTTT CASGFGGGGNTEAFF
TRBJ2-7 - TRBV7-8 - TGTGCCAGCAGCTTAGATCCGGGGGGCAGAAACGAGCAGTACTTC CASSLDPGGRNEQYF
TRBJ2-1 - TRBV5-1 TRBD1 TGCGCCAGCAGCTTAGGGACAGGGACCCGCGATGAGCAGTTCTTC CASSLGTGTRDEQFF
TRBJ1-2 few TRBV2 - TGTGGCTCGGAGGCCTCCTATGGCTACACCTTC CGSEASYGYTF
TRBJ2-3 - TRBV13 - TGTGCCAGCAGCTCAAGTGAACAGGGAAGCACAGATACGCAGTATTTT CASSSSEQGSTDTQYF
TRBJ1-5 - TRBV30 TRBD1 TGTGCCTTTTCGACAGGGGGCAGCAATCAGCCCCAGCATTTT CAFSTGGSNQPQHF
TRBJ1-2 once TRBV2 TRBD1 TGTGCCAGCAGCGGATGGACAGGGGAAGGCTACACCTTC CASSGWTGEGYTF
TRBJ2-3 - TRBV2 TRBD2 TGTGCCAGCAGTTGGACTAGCGGGGGGGGAGATACGCAGTATTTT CASSWTSGGGDTQYF